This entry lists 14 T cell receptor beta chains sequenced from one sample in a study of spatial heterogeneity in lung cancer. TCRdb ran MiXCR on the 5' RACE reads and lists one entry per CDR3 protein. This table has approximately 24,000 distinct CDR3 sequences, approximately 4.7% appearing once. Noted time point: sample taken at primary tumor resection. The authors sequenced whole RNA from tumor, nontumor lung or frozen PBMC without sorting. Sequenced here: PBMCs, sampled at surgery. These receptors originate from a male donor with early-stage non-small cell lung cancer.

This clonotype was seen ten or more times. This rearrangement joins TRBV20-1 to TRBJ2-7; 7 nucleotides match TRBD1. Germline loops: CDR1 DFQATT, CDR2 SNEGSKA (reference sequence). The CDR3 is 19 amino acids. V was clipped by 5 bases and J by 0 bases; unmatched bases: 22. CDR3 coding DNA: TGCAGTGCTCAACCCGGTGGAAGCCAGGGGGAAGCCGTCTCCTACGAGCAGTACTTC. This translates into CSAQPGGSQGEAVSYEQYF.

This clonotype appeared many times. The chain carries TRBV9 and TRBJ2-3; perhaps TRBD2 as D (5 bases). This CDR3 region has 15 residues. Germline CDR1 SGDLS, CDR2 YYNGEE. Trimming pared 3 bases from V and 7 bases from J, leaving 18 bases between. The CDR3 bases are TGTGCCAGCAGCGCTAGCCCCGCCCCACGAAATACGCAGTATTTT. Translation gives CASSASPAPRNTQYF.

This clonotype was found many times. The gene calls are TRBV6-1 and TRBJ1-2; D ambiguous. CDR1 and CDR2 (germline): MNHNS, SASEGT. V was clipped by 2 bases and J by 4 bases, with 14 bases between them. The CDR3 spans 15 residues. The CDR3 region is CASSEWTINGYGYTF. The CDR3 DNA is TGTGCCAGCAGTGAATGGACTATCAACGGCTATGGCTACACCTTC.

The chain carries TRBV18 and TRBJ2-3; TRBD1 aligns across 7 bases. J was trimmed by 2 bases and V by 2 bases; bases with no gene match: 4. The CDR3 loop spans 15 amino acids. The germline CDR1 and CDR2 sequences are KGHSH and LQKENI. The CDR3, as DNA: TGTGCCAGCTCACCAAGGACAGGAACCACAGATACGCAGTATTTT. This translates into CASSPRTGTTDTQYF.

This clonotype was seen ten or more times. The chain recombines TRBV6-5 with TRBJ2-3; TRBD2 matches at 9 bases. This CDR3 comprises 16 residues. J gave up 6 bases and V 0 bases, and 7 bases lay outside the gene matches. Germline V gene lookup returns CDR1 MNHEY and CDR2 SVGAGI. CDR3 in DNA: TGTGCCAGCAGTTACTCGTCCAGCGGGGGGACCGATACGCAGTATTTT. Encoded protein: CASSYSSSGGTDTQYF.

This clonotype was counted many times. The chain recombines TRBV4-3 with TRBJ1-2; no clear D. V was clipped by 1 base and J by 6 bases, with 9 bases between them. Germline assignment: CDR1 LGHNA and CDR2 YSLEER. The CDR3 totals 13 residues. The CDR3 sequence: CASSQVVGDGYTF. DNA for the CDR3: TGCGCCAGCAGCCAAGTAGTAGGAGATGGCTACACCTTC.

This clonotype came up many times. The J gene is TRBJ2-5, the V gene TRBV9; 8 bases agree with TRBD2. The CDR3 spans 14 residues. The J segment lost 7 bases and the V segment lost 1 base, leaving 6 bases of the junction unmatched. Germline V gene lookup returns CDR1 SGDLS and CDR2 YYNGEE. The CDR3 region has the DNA TGTGCCAGCAGCGTAAGAGCGGGGGACCGGACCCAGTACTTC. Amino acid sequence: CASSVRAGDRTQYF.

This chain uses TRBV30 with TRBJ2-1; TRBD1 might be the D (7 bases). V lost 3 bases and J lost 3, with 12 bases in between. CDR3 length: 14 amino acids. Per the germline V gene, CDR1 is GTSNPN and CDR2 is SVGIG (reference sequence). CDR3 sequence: CAWSRGDNYNEQFF. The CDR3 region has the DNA TGTGCCTGGAGCAGGGGGGATAACTACAATGAGCAGTTCTTC. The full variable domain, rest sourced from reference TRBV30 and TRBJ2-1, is SQTIHQWPATLVQPVGSPLSLECTVEGTSNPNLYWYRQAAGRGLQLLFYSVGIGQISSEVPQNLSASRPQDRQFILSSKKLLLSDSGFYLCAWSRGDNYNEQFFGPGTRLTVL.

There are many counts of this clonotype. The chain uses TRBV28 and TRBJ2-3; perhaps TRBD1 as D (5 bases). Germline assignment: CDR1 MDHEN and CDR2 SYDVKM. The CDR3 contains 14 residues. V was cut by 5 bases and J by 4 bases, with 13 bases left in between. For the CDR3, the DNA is TGTGCCAGCAGTCCACTAACAGGCTCAGATACGCAGTATTTT. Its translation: CASSPLTGSDTQYF.

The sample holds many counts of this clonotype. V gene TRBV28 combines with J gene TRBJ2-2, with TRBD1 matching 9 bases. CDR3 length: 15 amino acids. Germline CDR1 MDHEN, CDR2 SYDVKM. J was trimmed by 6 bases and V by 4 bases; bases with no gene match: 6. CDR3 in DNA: TGTGCCAGCAGTTCAACAGGGGGCGCGGCCGGGGAGCTGTTTTTT. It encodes CASSSTGGAAGELFF. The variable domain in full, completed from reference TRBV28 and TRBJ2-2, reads DVKVTQSSRYLVKRTGEKVFLECVQDMDHENMFWYRQDPGLGLRLIYFSYDVKMKEKGDIPEGYSVSREKKERFSLILESASTNQTSMYLCASSSTGGAAGELFFGEGSRLTVL.

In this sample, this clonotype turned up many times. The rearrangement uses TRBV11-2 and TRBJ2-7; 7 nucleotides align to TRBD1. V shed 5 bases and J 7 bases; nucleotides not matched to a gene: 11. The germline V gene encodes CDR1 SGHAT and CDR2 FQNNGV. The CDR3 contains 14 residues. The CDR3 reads CASSQGTALQEQYF. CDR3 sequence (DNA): TGTGCCAGCAGCCAAGGGACAGCTCTACAGGAGCAGTACTTC. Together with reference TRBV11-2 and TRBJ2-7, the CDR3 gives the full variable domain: EAGVAQSPRYKIIEKRQSVAFWCNPISGHATLYWYQQILGQGPKLLIQFQNNGVVDDSQLPKDRFSAERLKGVDSTLKIQPAKLEDSAVYLCASSQGTALQEQYFGPGTRLTVT.

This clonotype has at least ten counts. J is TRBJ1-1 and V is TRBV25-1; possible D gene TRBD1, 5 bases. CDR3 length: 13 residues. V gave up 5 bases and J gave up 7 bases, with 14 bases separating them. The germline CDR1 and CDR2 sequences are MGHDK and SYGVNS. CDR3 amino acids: CASSRSGGSEAFF. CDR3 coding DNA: TGTGCCAGCAGTCGAAGTGGGGGGAGTGAAGCTTTCTTT.

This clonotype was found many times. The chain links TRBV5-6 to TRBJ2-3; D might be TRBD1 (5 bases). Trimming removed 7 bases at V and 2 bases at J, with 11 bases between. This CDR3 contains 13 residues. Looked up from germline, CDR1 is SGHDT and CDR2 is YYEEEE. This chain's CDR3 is CASGRAFTDTQYF. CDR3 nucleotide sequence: TGTGCCAGCGGCAGGGCTTTCACAGATACGCAGTATTTT. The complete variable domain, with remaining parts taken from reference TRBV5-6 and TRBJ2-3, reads DAGVTQSPTHLIKTRGQQVTLRCSPKSGHDTVSWYQQALGQGPQFIFQYYEEEERQRGNFPDRFSGHQFPNYSSELNVNALLLGDSALYLCASGRAFTDTQYFGPGTRLTVL.

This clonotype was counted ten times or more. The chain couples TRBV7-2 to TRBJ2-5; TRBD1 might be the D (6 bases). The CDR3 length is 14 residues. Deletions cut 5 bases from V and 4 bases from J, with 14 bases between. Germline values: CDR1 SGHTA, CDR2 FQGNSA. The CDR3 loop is CASSPYRAGETQYF. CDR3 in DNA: TGTGCCAGCAGCCCATACAGGGCCGGAGAGACCCAGTACTTC.